Each of the 25 T cell receptor beta chains below was sequenced from the same sample in a study of blood T cell repertoires in COVID-19. The repertoire was sequenced with immunoSEQ multiplex PCR; TCRdb's copy has only in-frame clones and lacks some. Of hundreds of thousands of clones listed, roughly nine tenths are singletons. The sequencing input was peripheral blood. These receptor sequences come from a woman in her fifties or sixties who had recovered from COVID-19.

The rearrangement joins TRBV6-2 or TRBV6-3 to TRBJ2-5; D may be TRBD2 (7 bases). CDR1 is MNHEY and CDR2 is SVGEGT in the germline V gene. The CDR3 loop spans 15 amino acids. V lost 2 bases, J lost 7 bases, and 17 bases lay in between. The CDR3 bases are TGTGCCAGCAGTTACGGCGGGGGCCACCGGGGGACCCAGTACTTC. Encoded protein: CASSYGGGHRGTQYF.

The chain carries TRBV23-1 and TRBJ2-1, with TRBD2 identical over 11 bases. TRBV23-1 is classed as an ORF, of uncertain function. There are 16 residues in the CDR3. The trim removed 0 bases at V and 6 bases at J, leaving 4 bases unmatched. CDR3 amino acids: CASSQSIAGGPNEQFF. For the CDR3, the DNA is TGCGCCAGCAGTCAATCGATAGCGGGGGGGCCCAATGAGCAGTTCTTC.

This clone showed up just once. This rearrangement joins TRBV3-1 (or the pseudogene TRBV3-2) to TRBJ2-2, with 11 bases identical to TRBD2. V was pared by 4 bases and J by 3 bases, with 1 base of the junction left unmatched. CDR3 length: 15 residues. The V gene's germline CDR1 is LGHDT and CDR2 YNNKEL (reference sequence). This CDR3 is CASSLLAGDTGELFF. In DNA, the CDR3 is TGTGCCAGCAGCCTACTAGCGGGGGACACCGGGGAGCTGTTTTTT.

The chain employs TRBV11-1 and TRBJ1-1, with no clear D. V shed 7 bases and J shed 5 bases, with 11 bases lying between them. The germline CDR1 and CDR2 sequences are SGHAT and FQDESV (reference sequence). The CDR3 runs 12 residues. CDR3 nucleotides: TGTGCCAGCAAGAGGGTTCTAACTGAAGCTTTCTTT. This codes for CASKRVLTEAFF.

This clone came up a few times. This rearrangement joins TRBV5-6 to TRBJ1-1; D is unresolved. Trimming shortened V by 3 bases and J by 8 bases, and 11 bases separated the two germline ends. The germline CDR1 and CDR2 sequences are SGHDT and YYEEEE. The CDR3 loop spans 12 amino acids. In DNA form, the CDR3 reads TGTGCCAGCAGCTCCAACAGAGCCGAAGCTTTCTTT. Its translation: CASSSNRAEAFF.

This clone has a single count. The CDR3 protein is CASSGRDWKNNEQFF. The CDR3 coding sequence is TGTGCCAGCAGCGGCCGGGACTGGAAAAACAATGAGCAGTTCTTC. The chain recombines TRBV7-8 with TRBJ2-1; a possible D gene is TRBD2 (6 bases). The CDR3 is 15 amino acids. The germline V and J ends were trimmed by 5 bases and 5 bases, with 16 bases remaining between them. Germline V gene data show CDR1 as SGHVS and CDR2 as FQNEAQ.

This clone was seen just once. V is TRBV6-6 and J is TRBJ2-2, with TRBD2 matching over 7 bases. This CDR3 contains 13 residues. Germline V gene lookup returns CDR1 MNHNY and CDR2 SVGAGI (reference sequence). The V and J ends lost 10 bases and 2 bases, in that order; junction bases with no gene match: 4. In DNA form, the CDR3 reads TGTGCCACCACGGGGGGAAACACCGGGGAGCTGTTTTTT. It translates to CATTGGNTGELFF.

In this sample, this clone turned up once. V is TRBV6-5 and J is TRBJ2-1, with TRBD1 matching over 8 bases. With 6 bases clipped from V and 8 bases from J, the junction kept 9 bases outside the gene matches. Germline CDR1 is MNHEY and CDR2 is SVGAGI. The length of the CDR3 is 14 residues. CDR3 nucleotides: TGTGCCAGCAGCCTCGACAGGGGTAGCGATGAGCAGTTCTTC. It specifies CASSLDRGSDEQFF.

This chain links TRBV28 with TRBJ1-2, with D uncertain. The V gene's germline CDR1 is MDHEN and CDR2 SYDVKM. The CDR3 totals 15 residues. V dropped 5 bases and J dropped 3 bases, with 16 bases sitting between them. The CDR3 reads CASSPPMEGYYGYTF. CDR3 DNA: TGTGCCAGCAGTCCCCCTATGGAGGGCTACTATGGCTACACCTTC.

The V call is TRBV5-5, the J call TRBJ1-5, with a possible D match to TRBD1 (6 bases). The CDR3 extends over 20 amino acids. Germline-derived CDR1 and CDR2 are SGHKS and YYEKEE (reference sequence). The germline V and J ends were trimmed by 4 bases and 1 base, with 27 bases remaining between them. The CDR3 DNA reads as TGTGCCAGCAGCCCCGGGAGGGGGGATCAGGACTTCTTAAGCAATCAGCCCCAGCATTTT. This codes for CASSPGRGDQDFLSNQPQHF.

This chain uses TRBV7-8 with TRBJ1-2; D is perhaps TRBD1 (5 bases). The length of the CDR3 is 15 residues. Per germline, CDR1 SGHVS and CDR2 FQNEAQ. Trimming left V 2 bases short and J 8 bases short, with 18 bases between. The CDR3 nucleotides are TGTGCCAGCAGCTTAAGGGCGGGGGTTTCAGAAGGCTACACCTTC. This codes for CASSLRAGVSEGYTF.

The V and J genes are TRBV19 and TRBJ2-3; 7 nucleotides align to TRBD1. J gave up 1 base and V 4 bases, and 5 bases lay outside the gene matches. The CDR3 loop spans 15 amino acids. Germline CDR1 reads LNHDA; CDR2 reads SQIVND (reference sequence). The CDR3 DNA reads as TGTGCCAGTAGTAGAGGGACAGAGCGCACAGATACGCAGTATTTT. Translated: CASSRGTERTDTQYF.

This chain uses TRBV29-1 with TRBJ1-2, with TRBD1 matching over 8 bases. This CDR3 region has 13 residues. The germline CDR1 and CDR2 sequences are SQVTM and ANQGSEA. V shed 1 base and J 6 bases; nucleotides not matched to a gene: 4. The CDR3 sequence: CSVEVAGGDGYTF. As DNA, the CDR3 is TGCAGCGTTGAAGTTGCAGGGGGCGATGGCTACACCTTC. Combining the CDR3 with reference TRBV29-1 and TRBJ1-2 gives the whole variable domain SAVISQKPSRDICQRGTSLTIQCQVDSQVTMMFWYRQQPGQSLTLIATANQGSEATYESGFVIDKFPISRPNLTFSTLTVSNMSPEDSSIYLCSVEVAGGDGYTFGSGTRLTVV.

The rearrangement uses TRBV28 and TRBJ1-2, with 7 bases identical to TRBD1. Germline CDR1 reads MDHEN; CDR2 reads SYDVKM. Trimming took 1 base from V and 6 from J; bases not matched to a gene: 14. There are 17 residues in the CDR3. The CDR3 loop is CASSLFRVLDRADGYTF. The CDR3 nucleotides read TGTGCCAGCAGTTTATTTCGCGTCTTAGACAGGGCAGATGGCTACACCTTC.

About this clone itself: This CDR3 is also generated by other DNA sequences in the sample. V and J are TRBV4-1 and TRBJ2-7; possibly TRBD2 for D (6 bases). CDR3 length: 16 residues. The germline V gene encodes CDR1 MGHRA and CDR2 YSYEKL. V was trimmed by 0 bases and J by 4 bases, leaving 16 bases between them. DNA of the CDR3: TGCGCCAGCAGCCAAGATCGGTCTGGAGGGAAATACGAGCAGTACTTC. This translates into CASSQDRSGGKYEQYF.

This chain links TRBV6-5 with TRBJ1-5; D is ambiguous. Trimming removed 4 bases at V and 11 bases at J, with 12 bases between. Per germline, CDR1 MNHEY and CDR2 SVGAGI. This CDR3 spans 12 amino acids. The CDR3 reads CASSSEAGAQHF. CDR3 sequence (DNA): TGTGCCAGCAGTTCCGAGGCCGGGGCCCAGCATTTT.

J is TRBJ2-3 and V is TRBV4-1; possibly TRBD2 for D (6 bases). The CDR3 totals 17 residues. Germline CDR1 MGHRA, CDR2 YSYEKL. Trimming took off 0 bases at V and 6 bases at J, with 19 bases between the two ends. The CDR3 loop reads CASSQEGGVFFVDTQYF. CDR3 sequence (DNA): TGCGCCAGCAGCCAAGAAGGAGGGGTCTTCTTCGTCGATACGCAGTATTTT.

J is TRBJ2-1 and V is TRBV7-8; a possible D gene is TRBD1 (5 bases). Deletions cut 2 bases from V and 13 bases from J, with 15 bases between. The length of the CDR3 is 13 residues. Germline CDR1 SGHVS, CDR2 FQNEAQ. CDR3 nucleotides: TGTGCCAGCAGCTTACGGTCTAGGGGCCTCCAGTTCTTC. Encoded protein: CASSLRSRGLQFF.

The chain recombines TRBV5-1 with TRBJ2-7; 10 bases are shared with TRBD1. Germline V gene sequence: CDR1 SGHRS, CDR2 YFSETQ. The CDR3 length is 15 residues. Trimming took 2 bases from V and 4 from J; bases not matched to a gene: 6. CDR3 sequence reads: CASSFSTGGNYEQYF. The CDR3 DNA is TGCGCCAGCAGCTTCTCGACAGGGGGCAATTACGAGCAGTACTTC.

The chain is built from TRBV28 and TRBJ1-5, with D tentatively TRBD1 (5 bases). Germline V CDR1 and CDR2: MDHEN, SYDVKM. Trimming pared 3 bases from V and 4 bases from J, leaving 10 bases between. This CDR3 spans 14 amino acids. The chain's CDR3 is CASSLGGTNQPQHF. CDR3 nucleotides: TGTGCCAGCAGTTTGGGGGGGACTAATCAGCCCCAGCATTTT.

The count of this clone is one. V is TRBV24-1 and J is TRBJ1-4, with D unresolved. Germline V gene sequence: CDR1 KGHDR, CDR2 SFDVKD. V lost 9 bases, J lost 8 bases, and 21 bases lay in between. The CDR3 loop spans 15 amino acids. CDR3 residues: CATPQRAEIWEKLFF. The CDR3 bases are TGTGCCACCCCCCAGAGGGCGGAGATCTGGGAAAAACTGTTTTTT.

The V gene is TRBV14, the J gene TRBJ1-2, with D tentatively TRBD1 (5 bases). CDR1 SGHDN and CDR2 FVKESK come from the germline V gene. With 1 base removed from V and 4 bases from J, the gap between germline ends came to 10 bases. The length of the CDR3 is 14 residues. CDR3 nucleotide sequence: TGTGCCAGCAGCCAAGTGGGACTGACCTATGGCTACACCTTC. Encoded protein: CASSQVGLTYGYTF.

This clone has a handful of counts. The chain has TRBV10-3 and TRBJ2-3; D may be TRBD2 (5 bases). This CDR3 region has 10 residues. From germline, CDR1 is ENHRY and CDR2 SYGVKD. The germline V and J ends were trimmed by 10 bases and 5 bases, with 7 bases remaining between them. This CDR3 reads CATRGDTQYF. DNA for the CDR3: TGTGCCACCCGGGGAGATACGCAGTATTTT.

This chain uses TRBV5-1 with TRBJ2-5; 7 nucleotides agree with TRBD2. In germline, CDR1 is SGHRS, CDR2 YFSETQ. This CDR3 contains 14 residues. After removal of 6 bases from V and 6 bases from J, the junction contained 11 bases not matched to a gene. DNA of the CDR3: TGCGCCAGCATGGAGAGACTAGCTGTGAAGACCCAGTACTTC. Its translation is CASMERLAVKTQYF.

The chain is built from TRBV9 and TRBJ2-3; 8 nucleotides line up with TRBD2. CDR1 is SGDLS and CDR2 is YYNGEE in the germline V gene. Trimming at V came to 5 bases and at J to 6 bases, leaving 11 bases not matched to a gene. The CDR3 runs to 15 residues. The CDR3 DNA reads TGTGCCAGCAGTTGGAGGGGGACTAGGACCGATACGCAGTATTTT. Its protein product is CASSWRGTRTDTQYF. The whole variable domain, filled in from reference TRBV9 and TRBJ2-3, reads DSGVTQTPKHLITATGQRVTLRCSPRSGDLSVYWYQQSLDQGLQFLIQYYNGEERAKGNILERFSAQQFPDLHSELNLSSLELGDSALYFCASSWRGTRTDTQYFGPGTRLTVL.